The present T cell receptor (beta chain) was sequenced within a study of control samples from healthy donors and cancer patients. Generated by immunoSEQ multiplex PCR, the TCRdb table keeps only in-frame clones and is missing some. Among 120,000 or so clones listed, roughly nine tenths were seen once. CDR3 length: 17 amino acids. The V gene lost 8 bases and the J gene lost 0 bases, with 20 bases spanning the gap. In germline, CDR1 is ENHRY, CDR2 SYGVKD. The TCR comes from a man between 18 and 29 years old in good health. The rearrangement joins TRBV10-3 to TRBJ1-3; maybe TRBD1 (6 bases). The sequencing input was blood. This chain's CDR3 is CAIGGVREKYSGNTIYF. The DNA of the CDR3 is TGTGCCATCGGGGGCGTTCGGGAAAAGTACTCTGGAAACACCATATATTTT.